These 2 T cell receptor beta chains originate from one sample sequenced in a study of shared clonotypes between healthy human individuals. The method was immunoSEQ multiplex PCR; TCRdb's version includes in-frame clones alone and lacks a portion of them. Of more than 900,000 clones detected, approximately 80% appear once; the ten largest clones hold roughly 0.65%. Material: memory CD4+ T cells from PBMCs. As for subset: CD45RA-negative fraction. These receptors all stem from a man between 18 and 29 years old in good health. Some clones in this sample may be carry-over from other donors' samples.

The chain recombines TRBV11-2 with TRBJ2-7; 8 bases line up with TRBD2. After removal of 4 bases from V and 2 bases from J, the junction contained 4 bases not matched to a gene. This CDR3 contains 14 residues. The germline CDR1 and CDR2 sequences are SGHAT and FQNNGV. The CDR3 DNA is TGTGCCAGCAGCTGGACTAGCACCGCCTACGAGCAGTACTTC. Translated, it gives CASSWTSTAYEQYF.

The rearrangement links TRBV7-9 to TRBJ2-3; D remains ambiguous. Per germline, CDR1 SEHNR and CDR2 FQNEAQ (reference sequence). Trimming cost V 4 bases and J 4 bases, with 15 bases left between them. CDR3 length equals 15 residues. Written as DNA, the CDR3 is TGTGCCAGCAGCTCCGCCTCGGCGGCCGCAGATACGCAGTATTTT. Translation gives CASSSASAAADTQYF.